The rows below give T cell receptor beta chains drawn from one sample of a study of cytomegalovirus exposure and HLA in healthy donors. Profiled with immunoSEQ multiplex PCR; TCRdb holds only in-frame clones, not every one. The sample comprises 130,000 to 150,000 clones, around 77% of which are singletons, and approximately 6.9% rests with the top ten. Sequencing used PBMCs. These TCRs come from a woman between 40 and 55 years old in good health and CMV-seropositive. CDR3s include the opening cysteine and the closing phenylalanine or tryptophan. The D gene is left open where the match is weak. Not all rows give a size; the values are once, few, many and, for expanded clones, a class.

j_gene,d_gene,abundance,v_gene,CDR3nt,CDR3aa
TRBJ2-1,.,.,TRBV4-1,TGCGCCAGCAGCCAAGTAAGAGGGGGGGAGTACAATGAGCAGTTCTTC,CASSQVRGGEYNEQFF
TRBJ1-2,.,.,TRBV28,TGTGCCAGCAGTTTCACAGGCCTCTATGGCTACACCTTC,CASSFTGLYGYTF
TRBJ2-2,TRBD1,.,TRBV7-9,TGTGCCAGCAGCCCCGGGACAGGGGGCTTGAACACCGGGGAGCTGTTTTTT,CASSPGTGGLNTGELFF
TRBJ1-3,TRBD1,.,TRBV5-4,TGTGCCAGCAGCCCCGACAGGGGGTACTCTGGAAACACCATATATTTT,CASSPDRGYSGNTIYF
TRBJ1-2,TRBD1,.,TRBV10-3,TGTGCCATCAGTGGGGGGACAGGGACTGGATATGGCTACACCTTC,CAISGGTGTGYGYTF
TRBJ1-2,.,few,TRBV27,TGTGCCAGCAGTTCTGACCAAGGGGTAATCTATGGCTACACCTTC,CASSSDQGVIYGYTF
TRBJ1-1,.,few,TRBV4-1,TGCGCCAGCAGCCAAGAACCAGCAAGGAGGAACACTGAAGCTTTCTTT,CASSQEPARRNTEAFF
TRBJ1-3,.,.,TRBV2,TGTGCCAGCAGTGAACAAACAGCAACCATCTCTGGAAACACCATATATTTT,CASSEQTATISGNTIYF
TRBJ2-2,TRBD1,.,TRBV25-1,TGTGCCAGCAGTGACGACAGGGTGGGATCCACCGGGGAGCTGTTTTTT,CASSDDRVGSTGELFF
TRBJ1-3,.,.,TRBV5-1,TGCGCCAGCAGCTTGTCAGGGTACACCTCTGGAAACACCATATATTTT,CASSLSGYTSGNTIYF
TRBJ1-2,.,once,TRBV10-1,TGCGCCAGCAGTGACCACTCGTATGGCTACACCTTC,CASSDHSYGYTF
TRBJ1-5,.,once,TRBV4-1,TGCGCCAGCAGCCAAACAGAATTCCAGCCCCAGCATTTT,CASSQTEFQPQHF
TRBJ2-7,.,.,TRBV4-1,TGCGCCAGCAGCCAAGATAACTTGGAGCAGTACTTC,CASSQDNLEQYF
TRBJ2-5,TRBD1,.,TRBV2,TGTGCCAGCTTATACGGACAGGGCCAAGAGACCCAGTACTTC,CASLYGQGQETQYF
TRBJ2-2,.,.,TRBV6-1,TGTGCCAGCAGACTTACTAGGCCCGGGGAGCTGTTTTTT,CASRLTRPGELFF
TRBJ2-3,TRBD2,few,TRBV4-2,TGTGCCAGCAGCCAAGGCAACGCGGGGGGAGGTACGCAGTATTTT,CASSQGNAGGGTQYF
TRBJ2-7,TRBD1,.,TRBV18,TGTGCCAGCTCACCGACACAGGGGACCTACGAGCAGTACTTC,CASSPTQGTYEQYF
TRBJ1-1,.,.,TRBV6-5,TGTGCCAGCAGTTACGGGGCCAGGGGCGGGAACACTGAAGCTTTCTTT,CASSYGARGGNTEAFF
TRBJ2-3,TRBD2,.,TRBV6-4,TGTGCCAGCAGTGAGCGGGGGGCCAGAGATACGCAGTATTTT,CASSERGARDTQYF
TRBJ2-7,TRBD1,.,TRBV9,TGTGCCAGCAGCATAACAGGGGGCTCCTACGAGCAGTACTTC,CASSITGGSYEQYF
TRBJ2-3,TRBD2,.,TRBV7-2,TGTGCCAGCAGCTTAGCAGTCGGGGGGGCCGCAGATACGCAGTATTTT,CASSLAVGGAADTQYF
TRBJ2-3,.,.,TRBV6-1,TGTGCCAGTACCACTGGTGCGTCCACAGATACGCAGTATTTT,CASTTGASTDTQYF
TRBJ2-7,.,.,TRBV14,TGTGCCAGCAGCCAAGGCTTCCGGGATCTACTTCTAGAGCAGTACTTC,CASSQGFRDLLLEQYF
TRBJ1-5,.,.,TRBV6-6,TGTGCCAGCAGTTACTCGTTTTCAGGTCAGCCCCAGCATTTT,CASSYSFSGQPQHF
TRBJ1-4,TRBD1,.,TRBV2,TGTGCCAGCAGGCGGGACAGTCCTTCAACTAATGAAAAACTGTTTTTT,CASRRDSPSTNEKLFF
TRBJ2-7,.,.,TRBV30,TGTGCCTGGAGTGACAAAGGACTACCCTACGAGCAGTACTTC,CAWSDKGLPYEQYF
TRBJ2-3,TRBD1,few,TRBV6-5,TGTGCCAGCAGTTACTCAAAGGACAGGTTCACAGATACGCAGTATTTT,CASSYSKDRFTDTQYF
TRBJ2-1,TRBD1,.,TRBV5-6,TGTGCCAGCAGCTTGCAGGACAGGAATGAGCAGTTCTTC,CASSLQDRNEQFF
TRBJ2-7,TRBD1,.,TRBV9,TGTGCCAGCAGTCTCACCGGGACAGGATCCTACGAGCAGTACTTC,CASSLTGTGSYEQYF
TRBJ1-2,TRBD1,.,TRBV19,TGTGCCAGTAGCGGACAGGGTTCACGCTATGGCTACACCTTC,CASSGQGSRYGYTF
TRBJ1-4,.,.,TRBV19,TGTGCCAGTCTTTCTACAGGGCTGGATGAAAAACTGTTTTTT,CASLSTGLDEKLFF